This T cell receptor (beta chain) was recorded in a study of technical replicates of blood from a few donors. TCRdb's copy holds only in-frame clones and misses some; the assay was immunoSEQ multiplex PCR. The sample consists of over 60,000 clones, 93% of them appearing once. This CDR3 has 15 residues. V lost 2 bases to trimming and J lost 3 bases; unmatched junction nucleotides: 6. Per germline, CDR1 MNHEY and CDR2 SVGAGI. V is TRBV6-5 and J is TRBJ2-7, with 8 positions matching TRBD2. The sequence was obtained from a human donor in good health. The sample consisted of T cells isolated from PBMCs. CDR3 residues: CASSYPSGGDYEQYF. The CDR3 coding sequence is TGTGCCAGCAGTTACCCGTCCGGGGGGGACTACGAGCAGTACTTC.